These 9 T cell receptor beta chains originate from one sample sequenced in a study of blood T cell repertoires in COVID-19. Sequencing used immunoSEQ multiplex PCR; TCRdb keeps in-frame clones, though not all of them. There are under 45,000 clones in the sample; around 90% occur only once, and around 25% lies in the top ten. Sequenced input: peripheral blood. These receptors came from a woman of 80 years or more in a cohort sampled during active or convalescent COVID-19.

This rearrangement joins TRBV5-1 to TRBJ1-2; D is unclear. The V and J ends lost 4 bases and 8 bases respectively, with 18 bases between them. The germline V gene encodes CDR1 SGHRS and CDR2 YFSETQ. There are 14 residues in the CDR3. For the CDR3, the DNA is TGCGCCAGCAGCCCCGAAGTGGGAGGACGCGGCTACACCTTC. This gives the protein CASSPEVGGRGYTF.

DNA for the CDR3: TGCAGCGTTGGAGGACTGAAGAATGAAAAACTGTTTTTT. This sequence encodes CSVGGLKNEKLFF. The chain carries TRBV29-1 and TRBJ1-4; D not resolved. Germline V CDR1 and CDR2: SQVTM, ANQGSEA. The CDR3 consists of 13 residues. Trimming shortened V by 4 bases and J by 5 bases, and 11 bases separated the two germline ends. Full variable domain (remainder filled in from reference TRBV29-1 and TRBJ1-4): SAVISQKPSRDICQRGTSLTIQCQVDSQVTMMFWYRQQPGQSLTLIATANQGSEATYESGFVIDKFPISRPNLTFSTLTVSNMSPEDSSIYLCSVGGLKNEKLFFGSGTQLSVL.

The V gene is TRBV7-2, the J gene TRBJ2-7, with unresolved D. CDR3 size: 16 residues. Looked up from germline, CDR1 is SGHTA and CDR2 is FQGNSA. V shed 4 bases and J shed 1 base, with 17 bases lying between them. In DNA form, the CDR3 reads TGTGCCAGCAGCTCGCCCCCAGGCAGGCCGTCCTACGAGCAGTACTTC. Its translation: CASSSPPGRPSYEQYF.

J is TRBJ1-2 and V is TRBV29-1; tentatively, D is TRBD1 (5 bases). The CDR3 spans 11 residues. CDR1 and CDR2 from the germline V gene are SQVTM and ANQGSEA. V was pared by 7 bases and J by 7 bases, with 13 bases between. CDR3 nucleotide sequence: TGCAGCGCGGGGCAGACTCGTGGCTACACCTTC. Protein sequence: CSAGQTRGYTF. The complete variable domain, with remaining parts taken from reference TRBV29-1 and TRBJ1-2, reads SAVISQKPSRDICQRGTSLTIQCQVDSQVTMMFWYRQQPGQSLTLIATANQGSEATYESGFVIDKFPISRPNLTFSTLTVSNMSPEDSSIYLCSAGQTRGYTFGSGTRLTVV.

V usage is TRBV7-3 and J usage is TRBJ2-2; D perhaps matches TRBD1 (6 bases). Germline CDR1 reads SGHTA; CDR2 reads FQGTGA. Between the trimmed V and J ends, which lost 2 bases and 1 base, there was a span of 11 bases. The CDR3 spans 16 residues. The CDR3 bases are TGTGCCAGCAGCTTAGATGGACAGCTGAACACCGGGGAGCTGTTTTTT. Translating it yields CASSLDGQLNTGELFF.

This chain links TRBV3-1 (or the pseudogene TRBV3-2) with TRBJ1-6, with TRBD1 as a possible D gene (6 bases). CDR1 and CDR2 from the germline V gene are LGHDT and YNNKEL (reference sequence). This CDR3 spans 17 amino acids. V shed 1 base and J shed 10 bases, with 20 bases lying between them. CDR3 loop: CASSQVTRTGRGSPLHF. As DNA, the CDR3 is TGTGCCAGCAGCCAAGTTACTCGAACAGGGAGAGGATCACCCCTCCACTTT.

The chain employs TRBV18 and TRBJ1-2, with D uncertain. CDR1 KGHSH and CDR2 LQKENI come from the germline V gene. This CDR3 spans 15 amino acids. The ends were cut back, 2 bases at V and 4 bases at J, with 14 bases in the middle. The CDR3 loop is CASSPRLAEVYGYTF. DNA for the CDR3: TGTGCCAGCTCACCAAGGTTGGCAGAGGTCTATGGCTACACCTTC.

The gene calls are TRBV7-3 and TRBJ1-1; maybe TRBD1 (5 bases). The CDR3 has 15 residues. Trimming shortened V by 1 base and J by 5 bases, and 14 bases separated the two germline ends. The germline V gene encodes CDR1 SGHTA and CDR2 FQGTGA. The CDR3 loop is CASSLMGRGRTEAFF. The CDR3 DNA is TGTGCCAGCAGCTTAATGGGGAGGGGTCGAACTGAAGCTTTCTTT.

The genes are TRBV10-3 and TRBJ1-2, with D tentatively TRBD1 (6 bases). V was trimmed by 6 bases and J by 6 bases, leaving 17 bases between them. This CDR3 region has 14 residues. CDR1 and CDR2 from the germline V gene are ENHRY and SYGVKD. Written as DNA, the CDR3 is TGTGCCATCAGGGCGTCGGGGGGCGCACATGGCTACACCTTC. It is translated as CAIRASGGAHGYTF.